Listed below are T cell receptor beta chains from one sample, sequenced in a study of blood T cell repertoires in COVID-19. Some clones are missing from TCRdb's copy, which holds only in-frame ones; the method was immunoSEQ multiplex PCR. Among approximately 170,000 clones, about 80% were seen once, and the ten largest hold roughly 3%. Sequences were obtained from peripheral blood. The receptors stem from a human donor with acute or convalescent COVID-19. The donor label of this sample is uncertain. The CDR3 runs from the conserved cysteine through the conserved F or W. The order of the fields is D gene, J gene, CDR3 length, V gene, clone size, CDR3 DNA, CDR3 protein. The D gene is left open where the match is weak. Size values are once, few and many counts, or a class for expanded clones, and some rows have none.

>NA|TRBJ2-1|13|TRBV9|NA
TGTGCCAGCAGCGTCGGCTCCTACAATGAGCAGTTCTTC
CASSVGSYNEQFF
>NA|TRBJ2-7|17|TRBV4-1|once
TGCGCCAGCAGCCAAGATCTAGGGGGAACTGGCTCCTACGAGCAGTACTTC
CASSQDLGGTGSYEQYF
>NA|TRBJ2-2|15|TRBV5-5|NA
TGTGCCAGCAGCTTGGAGCAGGGTTTCGCCGGGGAGCTGTTTTTT
CASSLEQGFAGELFF
>NA|TRBJ1-2|15|TRBV5-1|NA
TGCGCCAGCAGCTTCCTATTGACAGATAACTATGGCTACACCTTC
CASSFLLTDNYGYTF
>NA|TRBJ1-5|15|TRBV7-8|NA
TGTGCCAGCAGCTTAGGAGCTGACAGAGGTCAGCCCCAGCATTTT
CASSLGADRGQPQHF
>NA|TRBJ2-7|12|TRBV5-4|NA
TGTGCCAGCAGCTTTAGCGGCTACGAGCAGTACTTC
CASSFSGYEQYF
>NA|TRBJ2-3|14|TRBV5-1|NA
TGCGCCAGCAAATGGTCGGTTTACACAGATACGCAGTATTTT
CASKWSVYTDTQYF
>TRBD1|TRBJ2-1|14|TRBV30|once
TGTGCCTGGAGTCCAGGGGGATCCTACAATGAGCAGTTCTTC
CAWSPGGSYNEQFF
>TRBD1|TRBJ1-2|15|TRBV5-4|few
TGTGCCAGCAGCTTGGCGAGGACAGGGTACTATGGCTACACCTTC
CASSLARTGYYGYTF
>NA|TRBJ1-6|14|TRBV5-4|NA
TGTGCCAGCAGCTTGGAGGGGGATATTTCACCCCTCCACTTT
CASSLEGDISPLHF
>TRBD2|TRBJ2-1|15|TRBV2|NA
TGTGCCAGCAGTGAAGAGCGGGGGGGCCGTAGTGAGCAGTTCTTC
CASSEERGGRSEQFF
>NA|TRBJ2-1|14|TRBV19|NA
TGTGCCAGTAGCCACCCCCAGGGTTACAATGAGCAGTTCTTC
CASSHPQGYNEQFF
>TRBD2|TRBJ2-1|16|TRBV5-4|NA
TGTGCCAGCAGCTTAGGGCCCCTAGCGGGAGGTAATGAGCAGTTCTTC
CASSLGPLAGGNEQFF